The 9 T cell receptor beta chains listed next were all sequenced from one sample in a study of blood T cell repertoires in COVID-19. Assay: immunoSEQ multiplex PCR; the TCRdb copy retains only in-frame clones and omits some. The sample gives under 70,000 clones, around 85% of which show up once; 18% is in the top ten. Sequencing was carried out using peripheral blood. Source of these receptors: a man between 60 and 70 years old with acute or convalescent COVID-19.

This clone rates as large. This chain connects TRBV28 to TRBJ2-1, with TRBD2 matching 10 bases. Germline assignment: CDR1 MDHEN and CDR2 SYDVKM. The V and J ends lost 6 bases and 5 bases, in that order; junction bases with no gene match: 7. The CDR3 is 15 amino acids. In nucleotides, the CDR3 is TGTGCCAGCAGGGGCGGACTAGCGGAGGACAATGAGCAGTTCTTC. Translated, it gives CASRGGLAEDNEQFF.

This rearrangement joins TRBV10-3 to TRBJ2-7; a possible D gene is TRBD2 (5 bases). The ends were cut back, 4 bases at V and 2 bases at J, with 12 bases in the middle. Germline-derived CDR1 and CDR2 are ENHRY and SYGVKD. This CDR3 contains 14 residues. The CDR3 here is CAISGDSVPYEQYF. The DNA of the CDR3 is TGTGCCATCAGTGGGGATAGCGTACCCTACGAGCAGTACTTC.

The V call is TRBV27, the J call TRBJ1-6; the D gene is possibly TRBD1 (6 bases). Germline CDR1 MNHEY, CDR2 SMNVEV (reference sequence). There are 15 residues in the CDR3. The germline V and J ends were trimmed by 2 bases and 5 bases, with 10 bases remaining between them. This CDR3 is CASSLTGFDNSPLHF. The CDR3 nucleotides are TGTGCCAGCAGTTTAACAGGGTTCGATAATTCACCCCTCCACTTT.

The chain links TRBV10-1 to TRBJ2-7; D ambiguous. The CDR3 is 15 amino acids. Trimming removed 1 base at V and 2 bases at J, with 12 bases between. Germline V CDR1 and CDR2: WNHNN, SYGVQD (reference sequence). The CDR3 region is CASSEFVGSTYEQYF. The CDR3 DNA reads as TGCGCCAGCAGTGAGTTTGTGGGCAGCACCTACGAGCAGTACTTC.

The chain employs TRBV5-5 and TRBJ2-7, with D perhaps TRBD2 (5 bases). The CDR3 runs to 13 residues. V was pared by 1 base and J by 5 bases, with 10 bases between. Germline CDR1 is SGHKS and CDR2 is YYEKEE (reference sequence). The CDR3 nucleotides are TGTGCCAGCAGCTTGCGGACTCTGAACGAGCAGTACTTC. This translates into CASSLRTLNEQYF.

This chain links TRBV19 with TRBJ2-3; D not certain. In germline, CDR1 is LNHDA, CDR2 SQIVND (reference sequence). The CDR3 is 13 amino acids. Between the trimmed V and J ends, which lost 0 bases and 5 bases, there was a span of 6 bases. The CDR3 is CASSIDRGDTQYF. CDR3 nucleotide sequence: TGTGCCAGTAGTATAGATCGCGGAGATACGCAGTATTTT.

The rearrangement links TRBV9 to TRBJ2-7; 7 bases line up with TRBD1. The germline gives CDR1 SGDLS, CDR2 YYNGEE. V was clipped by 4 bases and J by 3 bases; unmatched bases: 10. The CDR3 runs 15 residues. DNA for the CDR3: TGTGCCAGCAGCCCGGGACAGAGCCTACTCTACGAGCAGTACTTC. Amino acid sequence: CASSPGQSLLYEQYF.

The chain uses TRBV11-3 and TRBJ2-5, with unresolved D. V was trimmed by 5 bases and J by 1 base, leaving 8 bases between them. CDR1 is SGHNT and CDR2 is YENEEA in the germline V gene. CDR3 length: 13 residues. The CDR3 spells CASSRLGQETQYF. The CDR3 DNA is TGTGCCAGCAGCCGCCTAGGCCAAGAGACCCAGTACTTC.

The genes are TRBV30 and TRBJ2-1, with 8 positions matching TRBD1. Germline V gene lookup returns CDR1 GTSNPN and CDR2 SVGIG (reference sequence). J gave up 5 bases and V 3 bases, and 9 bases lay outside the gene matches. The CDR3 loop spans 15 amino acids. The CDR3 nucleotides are TGTGCCTGGAGATCGGCAGGGGGCCTACACAATGAGCAGTTCTTC. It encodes CAWRSAGGLHNEQFF.